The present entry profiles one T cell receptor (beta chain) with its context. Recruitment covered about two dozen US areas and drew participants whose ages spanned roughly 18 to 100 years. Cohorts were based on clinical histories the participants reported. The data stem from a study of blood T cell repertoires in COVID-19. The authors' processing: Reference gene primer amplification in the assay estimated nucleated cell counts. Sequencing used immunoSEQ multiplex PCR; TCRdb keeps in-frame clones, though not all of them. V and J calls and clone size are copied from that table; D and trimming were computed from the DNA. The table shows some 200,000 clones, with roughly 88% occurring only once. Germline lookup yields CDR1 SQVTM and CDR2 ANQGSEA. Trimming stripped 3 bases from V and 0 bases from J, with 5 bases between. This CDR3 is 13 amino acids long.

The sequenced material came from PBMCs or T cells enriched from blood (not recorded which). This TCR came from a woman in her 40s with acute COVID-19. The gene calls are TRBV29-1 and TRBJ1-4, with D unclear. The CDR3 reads CSVDTPTNEKLFF. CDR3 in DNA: TGCAGCGTTGACACTCCAACTAATGAAAAACTGTTTTTT. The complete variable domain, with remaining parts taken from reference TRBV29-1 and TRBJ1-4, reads SAVISQKPSRDICQRGTSLTIQCQVDSQVTMMFWYRQQPGQSLTLIATANQGSEATYESGFVIDKFPISRPNLTFSTLTVSNMSPEDSSIYLCSVDTPTNEKLFFGSGTQLSVL.